A selection of T cell receptor beta chains follows, all from one sample in a study of shared clonotypes between healthy human individuals. Some clones are missing from TCRdb's copy, which holds only in-frame ones; the method was immunoSEQ multiplex PCR. The sample consists of approximately 500,000 clones, around 73% of them appearing once. Input material: PBMCs. Receptor source: a woman aged 40 to 49 in good health. Some clones in this sample may be carry-over from other donors' samples. Each CDR3 is given with its conserved first and last residue. The order of the fields is J gene, clone size, V gene, D gene, CDR3 protein, CDR3 DNA. D genes are given only for firm matches. Size values are once, few and many counts, or a class for expanded clones, and some rows have none.

TRBJ2-1 . TRBV30 . CAWSVLLTERWGAAGNEQFF TGTGCCTGGAGTGTACTACTTACGGAGCGCTGGGGGGCTGCAGGCAATGAGCAGTTCTTC
TRBJ1-2 . TRBV28 . CASSLRNRENGYTF TGTGCCAGCAGTTTGAGGAACAGGGAAAATGGCTACACCTTC
TRBJ2-6 . TRBV9 . CASSAGLWGGANVLTF TGTGCCAGCAGCGCCGGTCTCTGGGGAGGGGCCAACGTCCTGACTTTC
TRBJ2-5 once TRBV6-6 . CASSSLIRDTQETQYF TGTGCCAGCAGTTCGTTGATCCGGGACACCCAAGAGACCCAGTACTTC
TRBJ2-6 . TRBV4-3 TRBD2 CASSHGAGGSGANVLTF TGCGCCAGCAGCCATGGAGCGGGGGGCTCTGGGGCCAACGTCCTGACTTTC
TRBJ2-2 . TRBV6-5 . CASSPGSRTGELFF TGTGCCAGCAGCCCCGGGAGCCGGACCGGGGAGCTGTTTTTT
TRBJ2-1 . TRBV7-2 . CASSHRSLSYQNNEQFF TGTGCCAGCAGCCACAGGTCGTTAAGTTACCAAAACAATGAGCAGTTCTTC
TRBJ2-3 . TRBV5-1 TRBD1 CASSSAGQEDTQYF TGCGCCAGCAGCTCTGCGGGACAGGAAGATACGCAGTATTTT
TRBJ2-4 . TRBV5-1 TRBD1 CASSLAGQGAGIQYF TGCGCCAGCAGCTTGGCCGGGCAGGGGGCCGGCATTCAGTACTTC
TRBJ1-2 . TRBV28 . CASSPGFRGYTF TGTGCCAGCAGTCCAGGGTTTCGGGGCTACACCTTC
TRBJ1-5 . TRBV19 . CASTIRPLGGPNQPQHF TGTGCCAGTACCATAAGGCCCCTGGGCGGCCCAAATCAGCCCCAGCATTTT
TRBJ2-1 . TRBV19 TRBD2 CATSRTSGAYNEQFF TGTGCCACATCCCGGACTAGCGGGGCGTACAATGAGCAGTTCTTC
TRBJ1-3 . TRBV6-6 . CASSYGQGSGNTIYF TGTGCCAGCAGTTACGGGCAGGGCTCTGGAAACACCATATATTTT
TRBJ2-5 . TRBV28 . CASSPSGQETQYF TGTGCCAGCAGTCCTTCCGGGCAAGAGACCCAGTACTTC
TRBJ2-1 . TRBV30 . CAWSAGLVDEQFF TGTGCCTGGAGTGCTGGACTCGTGGATGAGCAGTTCTTC
TRBJ2-2 . TRBV7-2 TRBD1 CASSLEGGIGELFF TGTGCCAGCAGCTTAGAAGGGGGCATCGGGGAGCTGTTTTTT
TRBJ2-2 . TRBV18 . CASSPVGGLGTGELFF TGTGCCAGCTCACCTGTTGGGGGGCTCGGCACCGGGGAGCTGTTTTTT
TRBJ1-2 few TRBV9 . CASSVGQNGYTF TGTGCCAGCAGCGTAGGACAGAATGGCTACACCTTC
TRBJ2-3 . TRBV7-9 TRBD2 CASSLVAGLRQDTQYF TGTGCCAGCAGCTTAGTAGCGGGATTACGGCAAGATACGCAGTATTTT
TRBJ2-1 once TRBV19 . CASTPGAGRHNEQFF TGTGCCAGTACCCCCGGGGCGGGACGACATAATGAGCAGTTCTTC
TRBJ1-4 . TRBV11-2 TRBD1 CASSLGQGDNEKLFF TGTGCCAGCAGCTTAGGTCAGGGGGATAATGAAAAACTGTTTTTT
TRBJ2-3 few TRBV2 TRBD1 CASSVRDRGADTQYF TGTGCCAGCAGTGTCCGGGACAGGGGGGCAGATACGCAGTATTTT
TRBJ2-1 . TRBV11-2 TRBD2 CASSFAGGIYNEQFF TGTGCCAGCAGCTTTGCGGGAGGCATCTACAATGAGCAGTTCTTC
TRBJ2-7 . TRBV5-6 . CASSLAGEQYF TGTGCCAGCAGCTTGGCTGGCGAGCAGTACTTC
TRBJ2-1 . TRBV28 . CASTPGSYEQFF TGTGCCAGCACTCCAGGGTCCTATGAGCAGTTCTTC
TRBJ2-7 . TRBV29-1 TRBD2 CSVGVGREAGYEQYF TGCAGCGTTGGGGTTGGGCGGGAGGCGGGCTACGAGCAGTACTTC
TRBJ1-5 . TRBV19 TRBD1 CASSRQGASSKDQPQHF TGTGCCAGTAGTAGACAGGGGGCTTCTTCGAAAGATCAGCCCCAGCATTTT
TRBJ2-7 . TRBV11-2 . CASSFLGEYEQYF TGTGCCAGCAGCTTCCTGGGGGAGTACGAGCAGTACTTC
TRBJ2-7 few TRBV4-1 TRBD1 CASSRRQGYEQYF TGCGCCAGCAGCCGCCGACAGGGCTACGAGCAGTACTTC
TRBJ2-1 . TRBV5-1 . CASSLAGQPYNEQFF TGCGCCAGCAGCTTAGCGGGACAGCCGTACAATGAGCAGTTCTTC
TRBJ1-2 . TRBV7-2 TRBD1 CASSATGDGYTF TGTGCCAGCAGCGCAACAGGGGATGGCTACACCTTC
TRBJ2-1 . TRBV4-3 TRBD2 CASSQDLAGSSYNEQFF TGCGCCAGCAGCCAAGATTTAGCGGGTTCCTCCTACAATGAGCAGTTCTTC
TRBJ2-2 . TRBV5-6 . CASSLAGELFF TGTGCCAGCAGCTTGGCTGGGGAGCTGTTCTTT
TRBJ1-4 . TRBV7-9 . CASTPLRATNEKLFF TGTGCCAGCACCCCCCTCAGGGCAACTAATGAAAAACTGTTTTTT
TRBJ2-1 . TRBV5-1 . CASSLGTAYNEQFF TGCGCCAGCAGCTTGGGGACGGCTTACAATGAGCAGTTCTTC
TRBJ2-7 . TRBV7-2 . CASSLVAGATTYEQYF TGTGCCAGCAGCTTAGTGGCGGGGGCTACTACCTACGAGCAGTACTTC
TRBJ2-7 once TRBV4-1 . CASSQTLFSYEQYF TGCGCCAGCAGCCAAACCTTATTCTCCTACGAGCAGTACTTC
TRBJ2-7 . TRBV6-1 . CASSEGTSWSYEQYF TGTGCCAGCAGTGAAGGCACTAGCTGGAGTTACGAGCAGTACTTC
TRBJ2-1 . TRBV7-2 TRBD2 CASSPPGLTSGGQFF TGTGCCAGCAGCCCCCCCGGCTTGACTAGCGGGGGGCAGTTCTTC
TRBJ2-7 . TRBV4-1 TRBD1 CASSQDRAGEQYF TGCGCCAGCAGCCAGGACAGGGCGGGAGAGCAGTACTTC
TRBJ2-3 few TRBV6-1 . CASSESGGFSTSTDTQYF TGTGCCAGCAGTGAAAGTGGGGGGTTCAGCACTAGCACAGATACGCAGTATTTT
TRBJ1-4 many TRBV2 . CASSPRSGFNEKLFF TGTGCCAGCAGTCCCAGATCAGGTTTCAATGAAAAACTGTTTTTT
TRBJ1-5 . TRBV10-3 TRBD1 CATSGGTGGNQPQHF TGTGCCACGTCAGGAGGAACAGGGGGCAATCAGCCCCAGCATTTT
TRBJ1-1 . TRBV2 . CAIAFVQASTEAFF TGTGCCATTGCCTTTGTACAGGCGAGCACTGAAGCTTTCTTT
TRBJ2-6 . TRBV18 TRBD1 CASSGQGGSGANVLTF TGTGCCAGCTCCGGACAGGGGGGGTCTGGGGCCAACGTCCTGACTTTC
TRBJ1-1 . TRBV29-1 . CSVDPAGRGTAEAFF TGCAGCGTTGATCCCGCGGGGAGGGGGACCGCTGAAGCTTTCTTT
TRBJ2-1 . TRBV5-1 TRBD2 CASSLVLAGGGSYNEQFF TGCGCCAGCAGCTTGGTGTTAGCGGGAGGGGGTTCCTACAATGAGCAGTTCTTC
TRBJ1-3 once TRBV28 . CASSPPGAGNTIYF TGTGCCAGCAGCCCCCCAGGGGCTGGAAACACCATATATTTT
TRBJ1-1 . TRBV5-5 . CASTPSQGGTEAFF TGTGCCAGCACCCCAAGTCAGGGTGGCACTGAAGCTTTCTTT
TRBJ1-1 few TRBV9 . CASSVDPFNTEAFF TGTGCCAGCAGCGTAGATCCCTTCAACACTGAAGCTTTCTTT
TRBJ2-3 . TRBV5-1 TRBD1 CASSTRTGGVTDTQYF TGCGCCAGCAGCACTCGGACAGGGGGCGTTACAGATACGCAGTATTTT